This T cell receptor beta chain was obtained from a study of OX40 agonist ivuxolimab in advanced cancers. CDR3 length: 16 residues. Trimming cost V 1 base and J 0 bases, with 11 bases left between them. Germline CDR1 reads SGHTA; CDR2 reads FQGTGA. Sequencing was performed with immunoSEQ multiplex PCR; in TCRdb, only in-frame clones are kept and a portion is missing. This sample carries some 10,000 clones, around four fifths of them seen once, and the ten largest clones take roughly 10%. The chain couples TRBV7-3 to TRBJ2-3, with TRBD2 as a possible D gene (6 bases). This receptor was identified in an adult with an advanced solid tumor such as melanoma, head and neck, liver or kidney cancer. Sequenced here: CD4+ or CD8+ T cells sorted from blood, sampled in a trial of the OX40 agonist ivuxolimab. For the CDR3, the DNA is TGTGCCAGCAGCTTAAGTGGACTATTCAGCACAGATACGCAGTATTTT. Translation gives CASSLSGLFSTDTQYF.